Listed here are 5 T cell receptor beta chains from one sample, sequenced in a study of blood T cell repertoires in COVID-19. TCRdb's table, derived via immunoSEQ multiplex PCR, lists solely in-frame clones and lacks some. The table has around 370,000 clones, about 90% seen once. The sequencing sample was made of peripheral blood. The receptors here all came from a woman aged 45 to 65 with COVID-19, enrolled during active disease.

This chain links TRBV7-2 with TRBJ2-5; a possible D gene is TRBD2 (6 bases). CDR1 is SGHTA, CDR2 FQGNSA, per germline. V lost 4 bases, J lost 5 bases, and 14 bases lay in between. This CDR3 region has 14 residues. This CDR3 reads CASSSRRGGETQYF. The CDR3 DNA sequence: TGTGCCAGCAGCTCCCGGAGGGGCGGGGAGACCCAGTACTTC.

This chain uses TRBV5-1 with TRBJ2-1; 7 bases are shared with TRBD2. V lost 3 bases, J lost 3 bases, and 9 bases stayed unmatched. The V gene's germline CDR1 is SGHRS and CDR2 YFSETQ. This CDR3 is built from 16 residues. Here the CDR3 DNA reads TGCGCCAGCAGCTCCCAAAGCGGGACCCGCTACAATGAGCAGTTCTTC. This encodes CASSSQSGTRYNEQFF.

The chain carries TRBV3-1 (or the pseudogene TRBV3-2) and TRBJ1-2, with D unresolved. V was cut by 0 bases and J by 4 bases, with 9 bases left in between. The CDR3 runs 14 residues. Per the germline V gene, CDR1 is LGHDT and CDR2 is YNNKEL (reference sequence). The CDR3 is CASSQDNGFYGYTF. The CDR3 DNA reads TGTGCCAGCAGCCAAGATAACGGGTTCTATGGCTACACCTTC.

This chain joins TRBV28 and TRBJ2-3, with TRBD1 as a possible D gene (5 bases). Germline V CDR1 and CDR2: MDHEN, SYDVKM. Trimming pared 6 bases from V and 1 base from J, leaving 32 bases between. This CDR3 spans 21 amino acids. The CDR3 is CASSPLFPDSAHLLGTDTQYF. CDR3 DNA sequence: TGTGCCAGCAGCCCTCTTTTCCCCGACAGCGCTCATCTTCTTGGCACAGATACGCAGTATTTT.

The V gene is TRBV11-2, the J gene TRBJ2-3, with TRBD2 matching 13 bases. After removal of 4 bases from V and 5 bases from J, the junction contained 9 bases not matched to a gene. This CDR3 is 17 amino acids long. CDR1 SGHAT and CDR2 FQNNGV come from the germline V gene. The chain's CDR3 is CASSWGTSGISGDTQYF. The CDR3 nucleotides read TGTGCCAGCAGCTGGGGGACTAGCGGGATATCGGGAGATACGCAGTATTTT.